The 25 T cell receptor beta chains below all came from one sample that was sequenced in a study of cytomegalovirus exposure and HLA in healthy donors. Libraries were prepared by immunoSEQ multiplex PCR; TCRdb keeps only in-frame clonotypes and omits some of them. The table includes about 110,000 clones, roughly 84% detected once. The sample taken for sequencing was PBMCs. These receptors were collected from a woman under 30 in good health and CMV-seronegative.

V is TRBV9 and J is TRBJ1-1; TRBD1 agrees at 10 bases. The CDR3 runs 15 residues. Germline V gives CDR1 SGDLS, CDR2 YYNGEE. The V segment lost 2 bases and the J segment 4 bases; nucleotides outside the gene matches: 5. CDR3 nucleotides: TGTGCCAGCAGCGTCACTGGACAGGGGGTCACTGAAGCTTTCTTT. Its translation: CASSVTGQGVTEAFF.

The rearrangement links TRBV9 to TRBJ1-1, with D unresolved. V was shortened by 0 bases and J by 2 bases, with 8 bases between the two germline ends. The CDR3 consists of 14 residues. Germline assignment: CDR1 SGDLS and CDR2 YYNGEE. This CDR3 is CASSVVEGNTEAFF. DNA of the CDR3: TGTGCCAGCAGCGTAGTCGAGGGTAACACTGAAGCTTTCTTT.

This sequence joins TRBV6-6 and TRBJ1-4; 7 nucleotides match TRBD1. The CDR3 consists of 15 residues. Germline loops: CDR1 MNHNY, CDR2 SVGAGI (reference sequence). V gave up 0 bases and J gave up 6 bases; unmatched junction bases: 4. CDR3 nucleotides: TGTGCCAGCAGTTACTCGGGACAGATACATGAAAAACTGTTTTTT. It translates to CASSYSGQIHEKLFF.

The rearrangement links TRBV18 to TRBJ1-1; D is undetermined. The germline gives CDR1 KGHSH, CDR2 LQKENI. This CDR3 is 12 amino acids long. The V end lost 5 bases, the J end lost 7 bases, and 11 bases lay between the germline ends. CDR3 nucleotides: TGTGCCAGCTCATCACTAACAGATGAAGCTTTCTTT. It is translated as CASSSLTDEAFF.

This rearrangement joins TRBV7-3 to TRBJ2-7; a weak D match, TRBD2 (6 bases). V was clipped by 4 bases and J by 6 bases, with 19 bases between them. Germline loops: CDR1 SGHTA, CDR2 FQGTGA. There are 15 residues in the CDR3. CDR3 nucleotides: TGTGCCAGCAGCTCCCTCCCGGGGGTTTTCGGCGAGCAGTACTTC. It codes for CASSSLPGVFGEQYF.

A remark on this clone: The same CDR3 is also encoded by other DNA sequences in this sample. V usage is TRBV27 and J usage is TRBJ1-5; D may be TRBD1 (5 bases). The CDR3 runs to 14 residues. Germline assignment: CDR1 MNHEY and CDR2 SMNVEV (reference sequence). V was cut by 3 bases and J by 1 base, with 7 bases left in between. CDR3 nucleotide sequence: TGTGCCAGCAGTTTCGGGGGAAGCAATCAGCCCCAGCATTTT. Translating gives CASSFGGSNQPQHF.

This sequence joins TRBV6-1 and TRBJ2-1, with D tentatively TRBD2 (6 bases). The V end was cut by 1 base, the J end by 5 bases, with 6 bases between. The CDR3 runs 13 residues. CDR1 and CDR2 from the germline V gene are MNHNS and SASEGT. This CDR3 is CASSEGRDNEQFF. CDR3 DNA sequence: TGTGCCAGCAGTGAAGGGAGGGACAATGAGCAGTTCTTC.

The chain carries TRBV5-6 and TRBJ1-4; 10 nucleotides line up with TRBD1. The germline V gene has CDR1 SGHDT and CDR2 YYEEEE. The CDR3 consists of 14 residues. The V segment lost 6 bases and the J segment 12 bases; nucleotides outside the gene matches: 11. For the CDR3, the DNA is TGTGCCAGCACCGAGGGACAGGGGCCTATTCAACTGTTTTTT. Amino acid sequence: CASTEGQGPIQLFF.

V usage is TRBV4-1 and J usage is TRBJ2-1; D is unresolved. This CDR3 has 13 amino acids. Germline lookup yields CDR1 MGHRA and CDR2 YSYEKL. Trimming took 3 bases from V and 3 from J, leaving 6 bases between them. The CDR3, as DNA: TGCGCCAGCAGCCACAGGCTCTACAATGAGCAGTTCTTC. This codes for CASSHRLYNEQFF.

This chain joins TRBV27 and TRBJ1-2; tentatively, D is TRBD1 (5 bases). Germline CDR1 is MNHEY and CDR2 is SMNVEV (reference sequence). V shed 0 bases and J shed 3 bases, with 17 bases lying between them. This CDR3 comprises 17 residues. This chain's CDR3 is CASSLSFGGASYYGYTF. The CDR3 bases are TGTGCCAGCAGTTTATCGTTTGGAGGGGCAAGTTACTATGGCTACACCTTC.

CDR3 protein: CASSLDYAGGASYEQYF. In nucleotides, the CDR3 is TGTGCCAGCAGCTTAGATTATGCGGGGGGCGCCTCCTACGAGCAGTACTTC. The chain carries TRBV11-2 and TRBJ2-7; 8 nucleotides match TRBD2. V gave up 0 bases and J gave up 0 bases; unmatched junction bases: 7. Looked up from germline, CDR1 is SGHAT and CDR2 is FQNNGV. The length of the CDR3 is 17 residues.

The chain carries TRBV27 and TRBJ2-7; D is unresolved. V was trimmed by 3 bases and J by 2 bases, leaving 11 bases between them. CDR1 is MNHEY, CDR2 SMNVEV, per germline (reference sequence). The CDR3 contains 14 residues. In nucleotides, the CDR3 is TGTGCCAGCAGTTTGAAGGTAGCCACCTACGAGCAGTACTTC. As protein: CASSLKVATYEQYF.

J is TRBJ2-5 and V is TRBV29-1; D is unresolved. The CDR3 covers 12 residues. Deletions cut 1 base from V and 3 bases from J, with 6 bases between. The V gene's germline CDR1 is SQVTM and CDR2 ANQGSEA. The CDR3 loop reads CSVEGRKETQYF. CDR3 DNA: TGCAGCGTTGAAGGGCGGAAAGAGACCCAGTACTTC.

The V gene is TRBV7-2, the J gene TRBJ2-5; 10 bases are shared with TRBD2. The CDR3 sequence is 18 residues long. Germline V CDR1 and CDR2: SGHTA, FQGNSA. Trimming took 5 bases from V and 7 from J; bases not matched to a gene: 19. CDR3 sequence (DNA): TGTGCCAGCAGCCCTCTGGGATGGGAGCGGGGGGGCAGGGGGACCCAGTACTTC. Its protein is CASSPLGWERGGRGTQYF.

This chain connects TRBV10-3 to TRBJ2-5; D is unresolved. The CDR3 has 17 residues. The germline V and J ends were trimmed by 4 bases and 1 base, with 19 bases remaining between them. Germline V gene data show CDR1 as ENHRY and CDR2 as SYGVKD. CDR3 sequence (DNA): TGTGCCATCAGTGCGGAAAGACGAAAGACACCCCAAGAGACCCAGTACTTC. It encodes CAISAERRKTPQETQYF.

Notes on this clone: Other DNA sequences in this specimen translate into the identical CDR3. CDR3 nucleotide sequence: TGTGCCAGCAGCGGAAGGGACATCTCCTACGAGCAGTACTTC. It specifies CASSGRDISYEQYF. The chain uses TRBV5-4 and TRBJ2-7, with D possibly being TRBD1 (6 bases). The V end lost 4 bases, the J end lost 0 bases, and 11 bases lay between the germline ends. Germline CDR1 reads SGHNT; CDR2 reads YYREEE (reference sequence). The CDR3 has 14 amino acids.

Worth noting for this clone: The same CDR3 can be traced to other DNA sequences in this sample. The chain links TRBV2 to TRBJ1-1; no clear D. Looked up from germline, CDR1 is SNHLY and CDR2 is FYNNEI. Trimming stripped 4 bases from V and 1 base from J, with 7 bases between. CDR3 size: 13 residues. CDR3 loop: CASSVEGNTEAFF. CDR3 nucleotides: TGTGCCAGCAGTGTAGAGGGGAACACTGAAGCTTTCTTT.

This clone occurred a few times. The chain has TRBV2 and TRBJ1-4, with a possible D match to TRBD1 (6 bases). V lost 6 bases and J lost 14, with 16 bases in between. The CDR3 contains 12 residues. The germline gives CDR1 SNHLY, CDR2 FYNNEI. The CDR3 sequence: CASSSDRFRLFF. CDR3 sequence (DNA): TGTGCCAGCAGCTCCGACAGGTTTCGGCTGTTTTTT. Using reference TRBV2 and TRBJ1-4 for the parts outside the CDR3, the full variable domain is EPEVTQTPSHQVTQMGQEVILRCVPISNHLYFYWYRQILGQKVEFLVSFYNNEISEKSEIFDDQFSVERPDGSNFTLKIRSTKLEDSAMYFCASSSDRFRLFFGSGTQLSVL.

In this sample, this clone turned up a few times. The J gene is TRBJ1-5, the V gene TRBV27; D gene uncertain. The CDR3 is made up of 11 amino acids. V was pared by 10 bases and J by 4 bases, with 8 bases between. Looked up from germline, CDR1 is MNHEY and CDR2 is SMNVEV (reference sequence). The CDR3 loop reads CATGVNQPQHF. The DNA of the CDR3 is TGTGCCACCGGGGTGAATCAGCCCCAGCATTTT.

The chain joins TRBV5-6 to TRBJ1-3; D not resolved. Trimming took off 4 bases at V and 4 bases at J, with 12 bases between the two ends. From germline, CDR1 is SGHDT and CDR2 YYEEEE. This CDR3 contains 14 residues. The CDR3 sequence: CASSARTGGNTIYF. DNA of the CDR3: TGTGCCAGCAGCGCCCGGACTGGAGGAAACACCATATATTTT.

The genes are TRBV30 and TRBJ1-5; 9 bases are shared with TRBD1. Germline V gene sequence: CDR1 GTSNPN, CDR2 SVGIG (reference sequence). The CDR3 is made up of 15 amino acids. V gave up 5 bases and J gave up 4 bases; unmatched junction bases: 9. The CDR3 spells CAWDFNRGQNQPQHF. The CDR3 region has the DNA TGTGCCTGGGATTTTAACAGGGGGCAAAATCAGCCCCAGCATTTT.

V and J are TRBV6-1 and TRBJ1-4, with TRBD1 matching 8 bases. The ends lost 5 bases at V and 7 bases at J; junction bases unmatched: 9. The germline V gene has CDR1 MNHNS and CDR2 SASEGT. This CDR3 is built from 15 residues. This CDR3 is CASSPIGDRSEKLFF. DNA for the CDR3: TGTGCCAGCAGTCCTATTGGGGACAGGAGTGAAAAACTGTTTTTT.

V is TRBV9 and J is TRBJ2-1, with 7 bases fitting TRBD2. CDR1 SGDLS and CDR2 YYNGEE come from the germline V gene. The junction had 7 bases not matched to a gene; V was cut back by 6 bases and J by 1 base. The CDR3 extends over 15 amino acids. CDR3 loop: CASNPGGGSYNEQFF. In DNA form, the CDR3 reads TGTGCCAGCAATCCGGGCGGGGGTTCCTACAATGAGCAGTTCTTC.

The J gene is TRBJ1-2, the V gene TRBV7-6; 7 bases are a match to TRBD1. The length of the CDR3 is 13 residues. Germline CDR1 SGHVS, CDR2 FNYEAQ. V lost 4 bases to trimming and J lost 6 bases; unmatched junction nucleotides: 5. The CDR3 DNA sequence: TGTGCCAGCAGCTCGACAGGGTTCGATGGCTACACCTTC. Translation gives CASSSTGFDGYTF.

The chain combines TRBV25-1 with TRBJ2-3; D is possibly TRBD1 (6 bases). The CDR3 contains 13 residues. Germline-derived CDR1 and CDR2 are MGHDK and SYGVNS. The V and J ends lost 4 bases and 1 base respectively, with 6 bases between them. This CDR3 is CASSGQGTDTQYF. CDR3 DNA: TGTGCCAGCAGTGGACAGGGCACAGATACGCAGTATTTT. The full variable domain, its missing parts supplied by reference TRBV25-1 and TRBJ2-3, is EADIYQTPRYLVIGTGKKITLECSQTMGHDKMYWYQQDPGMELHLIHYSYGVNSTEKGDLSSESTVSRIRTEHFPLTLESARPSHTSQYLCASSGQGTDTQYFGPGTRLTVL.